This T cell receptor beta chain was profiled in a study of Ad26.COV2.S vaccination and SARS-CoV-2 variants. Across the whole study: Enrollment placed the donor in the COV1001 Ad26.COV2.S trial arm.

Libraries were prepared by immunoSEQ multiplex PCR; TCRdb keeps only in-frame clonotypes and omits some of them. Of roughly 240,000 clones in the sample, roughly 90% were seen once. Treatment denoted: roughly 19 received Ad26.COV2.S at low or high dose, single or two shots; roughly five received placebo; per-sample allocation not given. Sampling happened 63 days after the first vaccine or placebo injection. The vaccine delivered Wuhan-strain SARS-CoV-2 spike through an Ad26 vector. On this clone: Its specificity is unknown.

This CDR3 is built from 16 residues. Germline assignment: CDR1 LGHNA and CDR2 YNFKEQ. V was shortened by 1 base and J by 5 bases, with 17 bases between the two germline ends. Study-level findings and limits: It is possible that the TCR breadth and depth analyses underestimated the total T cell responses.

This sequence was found in a person aged 18-60 years who received the Ad26.COV2.S COVID-19 vaccine or a placebo. This chain connects TRBV4-2 to TRBJ2-5; D might be TRBD1 or TRBD2, each matching 5 bases. This specimen consisted of peripheral blood, obtained in a trial of Ad26.COV2.S vaccine versus placebo. CDR3 coding DNA: TGTGCCAGCAGCCAAGGTGGCACAAGGTGGGGGGAGACCCAGTACTTC. Translated, it gives CASSQGGTRWGETQYF.